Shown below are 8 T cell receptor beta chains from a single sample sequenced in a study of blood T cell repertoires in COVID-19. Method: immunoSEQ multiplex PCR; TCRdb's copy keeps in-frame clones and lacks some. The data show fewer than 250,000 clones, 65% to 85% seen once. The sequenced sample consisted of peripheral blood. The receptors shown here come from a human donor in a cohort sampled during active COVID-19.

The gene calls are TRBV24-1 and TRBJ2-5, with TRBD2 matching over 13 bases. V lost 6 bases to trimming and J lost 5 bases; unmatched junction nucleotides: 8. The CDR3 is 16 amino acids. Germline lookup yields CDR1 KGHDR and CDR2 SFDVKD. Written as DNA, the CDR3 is TGTGCCACCAGTTACTGGACTAGCGGGAGAGGGGAGACCCAGTACTTC. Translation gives CATSYWTSGRGETQYF.

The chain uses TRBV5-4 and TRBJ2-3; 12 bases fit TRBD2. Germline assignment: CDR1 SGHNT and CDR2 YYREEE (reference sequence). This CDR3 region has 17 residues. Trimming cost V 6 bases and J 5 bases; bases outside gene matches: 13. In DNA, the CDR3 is TGTGCCAGCACCTCCCAAGTCCTAGCGGGAGGGATAGATACGCAGTATTTT. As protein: CASTSQVLAGGIDTQYF.

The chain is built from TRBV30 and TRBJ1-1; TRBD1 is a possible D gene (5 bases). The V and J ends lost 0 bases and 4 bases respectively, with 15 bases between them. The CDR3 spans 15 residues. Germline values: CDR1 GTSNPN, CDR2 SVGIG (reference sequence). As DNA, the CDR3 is TGTGCCTGGAGTGTACTAACAGGCCCCGGCACTGAAGCTTTCTTT. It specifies CAWSVLTGPGTEAFF.

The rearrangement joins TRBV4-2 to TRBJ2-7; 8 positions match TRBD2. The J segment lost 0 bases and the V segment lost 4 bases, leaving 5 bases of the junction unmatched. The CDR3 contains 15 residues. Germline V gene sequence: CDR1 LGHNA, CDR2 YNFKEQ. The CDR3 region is CASSRGREDSYEQYF. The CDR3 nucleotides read TGTGCCAGCAGCCGAGGGCGGGAGGACTCCTACGAGCAGTACTTC.

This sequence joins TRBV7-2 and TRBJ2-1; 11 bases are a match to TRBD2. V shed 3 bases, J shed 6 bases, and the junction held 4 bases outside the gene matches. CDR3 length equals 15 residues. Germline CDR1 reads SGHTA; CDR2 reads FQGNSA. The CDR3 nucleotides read TGTGCCAGCAGCTTGGGACTAGCGGAAGGCAATGAGCAGTTCTTC. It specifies CASSLGLAEGNEQFF.

DNA for the CDR3: TGTGCCAGCAGCGTAGCGGCAGGGCCCAATTCACCCCTCCACTTT. This gives the protein CASSVAAGPNSPLHF. This rearrangement joins TRBV9 to TRBJ1-6; tentatively, D is TRBD1 (5 bases). CDR1 is SGDLS and CDR2 is YYNGEE in the germline V gene. The CDR3 length is 15 residues. V was pared by 0 bases and J by 7 bases, with 11 bases between.

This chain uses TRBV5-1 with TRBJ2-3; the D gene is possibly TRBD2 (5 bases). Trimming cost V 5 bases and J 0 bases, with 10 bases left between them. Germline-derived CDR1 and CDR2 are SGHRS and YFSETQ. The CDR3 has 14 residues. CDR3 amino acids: CASRTTESTDTQYF. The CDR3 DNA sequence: TGCGCCAGCAGGACTACAGAGAGCACAGATACGCAGTATTTT.

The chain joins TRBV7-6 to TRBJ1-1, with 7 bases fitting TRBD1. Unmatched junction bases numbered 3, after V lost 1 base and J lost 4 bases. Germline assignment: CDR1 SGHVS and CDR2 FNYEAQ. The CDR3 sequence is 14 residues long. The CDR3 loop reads CASSLEGASTEAFF. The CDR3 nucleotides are TGTGCCAGCAGCTTAGAGGGGGCGAGCACTGAAGCTTTCTTT.